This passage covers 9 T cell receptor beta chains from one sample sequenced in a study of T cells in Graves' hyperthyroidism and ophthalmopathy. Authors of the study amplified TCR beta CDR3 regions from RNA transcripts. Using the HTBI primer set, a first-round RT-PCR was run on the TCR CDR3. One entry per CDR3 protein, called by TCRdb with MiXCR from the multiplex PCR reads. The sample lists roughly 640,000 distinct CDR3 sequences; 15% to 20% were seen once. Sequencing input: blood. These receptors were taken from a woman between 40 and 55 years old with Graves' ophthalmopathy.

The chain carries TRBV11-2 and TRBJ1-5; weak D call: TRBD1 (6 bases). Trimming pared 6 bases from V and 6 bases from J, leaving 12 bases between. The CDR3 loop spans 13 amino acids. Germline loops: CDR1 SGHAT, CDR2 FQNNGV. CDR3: CASSTGPLQPQHF. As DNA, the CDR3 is TGTGCCAGCAGTACAGGGCCTCTTCAGCCCCAGCATTTT.

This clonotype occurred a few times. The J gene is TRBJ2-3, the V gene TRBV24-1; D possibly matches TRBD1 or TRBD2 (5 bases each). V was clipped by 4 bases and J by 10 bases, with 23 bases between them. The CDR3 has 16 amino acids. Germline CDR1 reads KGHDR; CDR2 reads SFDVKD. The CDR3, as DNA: TGTGCCACCAGTGACCGGGACCGTAGCACACATAGGGCGCAGTATTTT. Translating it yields CATSDRDRSTHRAQYF.

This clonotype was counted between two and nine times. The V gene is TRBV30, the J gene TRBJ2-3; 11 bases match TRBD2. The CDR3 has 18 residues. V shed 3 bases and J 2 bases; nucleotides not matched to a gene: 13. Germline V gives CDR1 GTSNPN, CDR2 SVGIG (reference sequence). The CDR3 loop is CAWRPPSGGSPYTDTQYF. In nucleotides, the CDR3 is TGTGCCTGGAGACCTCCTAGCGGGGGGTCCCCTTACACAGATACGCAGTATTTT.

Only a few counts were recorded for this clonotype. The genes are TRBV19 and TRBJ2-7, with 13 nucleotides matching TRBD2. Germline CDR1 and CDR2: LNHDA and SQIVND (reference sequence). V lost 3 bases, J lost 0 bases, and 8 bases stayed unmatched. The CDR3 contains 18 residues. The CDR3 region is CASSIAGTSGINSYEQYF. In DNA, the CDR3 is TGTGCCAGTAGTATCGCCGGGACTAGCGGGATTAACTCCTACGAGCAGTACTTC. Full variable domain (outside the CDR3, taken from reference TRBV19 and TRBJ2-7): DGGITQSPKYLFRKEGQNVTLSCEQNLNHDAMYWYRQDPGQGLRLIYYSQIVNDFQKGDIAEGYSVSREKKESFPLTVTSAQKNPTAFYLCASSIAGTSGINSYEQYFGPGTRLTVT.

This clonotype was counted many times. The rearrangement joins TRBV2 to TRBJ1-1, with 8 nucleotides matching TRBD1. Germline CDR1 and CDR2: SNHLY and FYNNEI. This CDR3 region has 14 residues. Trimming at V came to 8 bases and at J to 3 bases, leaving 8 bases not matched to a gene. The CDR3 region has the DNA TGTGCCAGCGGCACGGGACAGGCTTACACTGAAGCTTTCTTT. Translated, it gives CASGTGQAYTEAFF.

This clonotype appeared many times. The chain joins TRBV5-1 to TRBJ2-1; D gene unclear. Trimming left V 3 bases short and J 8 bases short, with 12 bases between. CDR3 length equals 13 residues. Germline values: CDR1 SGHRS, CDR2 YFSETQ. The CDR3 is CASSSGPDDEQFF. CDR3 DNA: TGCGCCAGCAGCTCCGGACCGGACGATGAGCAGTTCTTC.

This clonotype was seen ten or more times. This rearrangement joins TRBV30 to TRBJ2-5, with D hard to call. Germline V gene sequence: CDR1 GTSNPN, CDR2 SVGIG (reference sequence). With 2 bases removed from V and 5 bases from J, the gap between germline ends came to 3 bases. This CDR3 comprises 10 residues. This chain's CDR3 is CAWSTETQYF. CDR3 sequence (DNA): TGTGCCTGGAGTACGGAGACCCAGTACTTC.

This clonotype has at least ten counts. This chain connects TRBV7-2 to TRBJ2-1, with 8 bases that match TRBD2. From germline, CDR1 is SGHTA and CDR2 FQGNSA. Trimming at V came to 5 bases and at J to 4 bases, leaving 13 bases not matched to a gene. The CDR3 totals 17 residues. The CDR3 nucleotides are TGTGCCAGCAGCCCGGATCGAGCGGGGGCAAGTTACAATGAGCAGTTCTTC. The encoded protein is CASSPDRAGASYNEQFF.

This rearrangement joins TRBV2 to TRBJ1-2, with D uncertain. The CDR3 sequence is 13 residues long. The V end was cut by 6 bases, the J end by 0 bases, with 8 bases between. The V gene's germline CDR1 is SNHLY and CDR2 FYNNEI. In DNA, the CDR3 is TGTGCCAGCAGCCGAGGCTCTAACTATGGCTACACCTTC. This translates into CASSRGSNYGYTF.